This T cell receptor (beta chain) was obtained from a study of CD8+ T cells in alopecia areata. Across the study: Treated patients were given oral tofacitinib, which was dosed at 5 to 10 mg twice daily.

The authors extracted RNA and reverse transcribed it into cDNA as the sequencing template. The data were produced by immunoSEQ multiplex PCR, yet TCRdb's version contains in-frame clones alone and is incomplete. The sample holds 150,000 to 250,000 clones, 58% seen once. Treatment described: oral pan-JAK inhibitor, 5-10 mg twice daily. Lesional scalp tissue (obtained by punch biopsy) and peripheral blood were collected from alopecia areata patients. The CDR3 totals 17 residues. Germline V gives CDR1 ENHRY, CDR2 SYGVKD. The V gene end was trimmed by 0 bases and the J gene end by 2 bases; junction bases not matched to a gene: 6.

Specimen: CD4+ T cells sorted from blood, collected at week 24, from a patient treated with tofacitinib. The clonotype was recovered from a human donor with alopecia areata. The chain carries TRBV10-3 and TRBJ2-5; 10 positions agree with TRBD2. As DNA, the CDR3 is TGTGCCATCAGTGAGTCTAGACTAGCGGGTCGGCAAGAGACCCAGTACTTC. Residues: CAISESRLAGRQETQYF.